Listed here are 10 T cell receptor beta chains from one sample, sequenced in a study of graft-versus-host responses after intestinal transplantation. These receptors lack a known antigen. TCRdb keeps only in-frame clones here, not all; method: immunoSEQ multiplex PCR. This sample has about 27,000 clones, with 82% found just once. Specimen: unstimulated CD8+ T cells sorted from spleen or lymph node cells, collected before transplant. All receptors come from a human donor who was the organ donor for an intestinal transplant.

This clone has just a few counts. The chain employs TRBV7-2 and TRBJ2-3; TRBD2 matches 9 bases. Germline CDR1 SGHTA, CDR2 FQGNSA. Unmatched junction bases numbered 6, after V lost 2 bases and J lost 9 bases. The CDR3 extends over 14 amino acids. As DNA, the CDR3 is TGTGCCAGCAGCTTAAACGCGGGGGGGAGAACGCAGTATTTT. It yields the protein CASSLNAGGRTQYF. Looking up the rest from reference TRBV7-2 and TRBJ2-3 gives the full variable domain: GAGVSQSPSNKVTEKGKDVELRCDPISGHTALYWYRQSLGQGLEFLIYFQGNSAPDKSGLPSDRFSAERTGGSVSTLTIQRTQQEDSAVYLCASSLNAGGRTQYFGPGTRLTVL.

The J gene is TRBJ1-2, the V gene TRBV29-1; D not resolved. Trimming left V 5 bases short and J 0 bases short, with 13 bases between. Germline values: CDR1 SQVTM, CDR2 ANQGSEA. This CDR3 is 14 amino acids long. CDR3 protein: CSVPPGVSNYGYTF. DNA for the CDR3: TGCAGCGTTCCCCCCGGGGTGTCTAACTATGGCTACACCTTC.

This clone appeared a few times. The gene calls are TRBV7-9 and TRBJ2-7; perhaps TRBD1 as D (6 bases). Germline CDR1 and CDR2: SEHNR and FQNEAQ (reference sequence). CDR3 length: 13 amino acids. Trimming pared 5 bases from V and 6 bases from J, leaving 14 bases between. The DNA of the CDR3 is TGTGCCAGCAGCCCCTGGCAGGGGTTCGAGCAGTACTTC. Translation: CASSPWQGFEQYF. Variable domain in full (rest from reference TRBV7-9 and TRBJ2-7): DTGVSQNPRHKITKRGQNVTFRCDPISEHNRLYWYRQTLGQGPEFLTYFQNEAQLEKSRLLSDRFSAERPKGSFSTLEIQRTEQGDSAMYLCASSPWQGFEQYFGPGTRLTVT.

The V call is TRBV6-1, the J call TRBJ2-7; 7 bases fit TRBD1. The germline V gene has CDR1 MNHNS and CDR2 SASEGT. Unmatched junction bases numbered 8, after V lost 5 bases and J lost 7 bases. The CDR3 loop spans 13 amino acids. For the CDR3, the DNA is TGTGCCAGCAGTCCAGACAGGGTATCAGAGCAGTACTTC. As protein: CASSPDRVSEQYF.

The chain combines TRBV7-9 with TRBJ2-7; weak D call: TRBD2 (6 bases). The CDR3 loop spans 14 amino acids. From germline, CDR1 is SEHNR and CDR2 FQNEAQ (reference sequence). Trimming took 3 bases from V and 10 from J, leaving 19 bases between them. CDR3 amino acids: CASSFVSPGASQYF. Here the CDR3 DNA reads TGTGCCAGCAGCTTCGTCTCGCCGGGAGCCTCACAGTACTTC.

This clone came up a few times. V is TRBV7-8 and J is TRBJ2-7; TRBD1 aligns across 8 bases. The germline CDR1 and CDR2 sequences are SGHVS and FQNEAQ. Germline trimming cut 0 bases from V and 6 bases from J; bases unmatched to any gene: 7. The CDR3 is 15 residues long. CDR3 sequence reads: CASSLANRGYGEQYF. In nucleotides, the CDR3 is TGTGCCAGCAGCTTAGCGAACAGGGGGTACGGCGAGCAGTACTTC.

DNA for the CDR3: TGTGCCAGCAGTGACCCTGGAAGGACGAGCTCCTACGAGCAGTACTTC. Protein sequence: CASSDPGRTSSYEQYF. The chain links TRBV2 to TRBJ2-7; D is unclear. The CDR3 has 16 residues. CDR1 SNHLY and CDR2 FYNNEI come from the germline V gene. V dropped 3 bases and J dropped 0 bases, with 15 bases sitting between them.

The chain has TRBV2 and TRBJ2-3; 8 bases map to TRBD1. CDR3 size: 18 residues. With 6 bases clipped from V and 2 bases from J, the junction kept 16 bases outside the gene matches. Germline-derived CDR1 and CDR2 are SNHLY and FYNNEI. The chain's CDR3 is CASSRTGGTSRSTDTQYF. CDR3 sequence (DNA): TGTGCCAGCAGCCGAACAGGGGGAACCAGCCGATCCACAGATACGCAGTATTTT.

The chain has TRBV27 and TRBJ1-2; D might be TRBD1 (6 bases). Trimming stripped 3 bases from V and 2 bases from J, with 13 bases between. The CDR3 length is 15 residues. CDR1 is MNHEY, CDR2 SMNVEV, per germline (reference sequence). The chain's CDR3 is CASSFNRVGNYGYTF. The DNA for the CDR3 is TGTGCCAGCAGTTTTAACAGGGTTGGGAACTATGGCTACACCTTC.

This clone was observed once. J is TRBJ2-3 and V is TRBV19; 13 bases match TRBD2. The trim removed 5 bases at V and 4 bases at J, leaving 6 bases unmatched. The germline gives CDR1 LNHDA, CDR2 SQIVND (reference sequence). CDR3 size: 16 residues. The CDR3 nucleotides are TGTGCCAGTAGTCTACTAGCGGGAGGGCCGTCAGATACGCAGTATTTT. This sequence encodes CASSLLAGGPSDTQYF.